What follows describes a single TCR beta chain. V dropped 1 base and J dropped 5; count of bases not matched to a gene: 7. The CDR3 sequence is 15 residues long. Germline V gene sequence: CDR1 SGHAT, CDR2 FQNNGV. Blood RNA came from unsorted whole blood; germline DNA was also extracted. The data originate from a study of tumor-infiltrating lymphocytes in primary liver carcinoma. Starting from 500 ng of total RNA, TCR beta cDNA was produced with a primer in the constant region. Three nested multiplex PCR rounds of slightly modified ARM-PCR generated TCR beta libraries. Primers for the first two PCR rounds were TRBV1-TRBV30 forward primers and a C-beta reverse primer (approximately 10 cycles per round). TCRdb recomputed calls from the multiplex PCR reads with MiXCR, one row per CDR3 protein. Of almost 200,000 distinct CDR3 sequences in the sample, 65% were seen once.

Sequencing was performed on peripheral blood. The receptor was isolated from a woman aged 55 to 70 with primary liver carcinoma and hepatitis B virus infection. The chain has TRBV11-2 and TRBJ2-5; 7 positions agree with TRBD2. The CDR3 loop reads CASSLGGGTRETQYF. For the CDR3, the DNA is TGTGCCAGCAGCTTAGGGGGGGGAACACGCGAGACCCAGTACTTC.